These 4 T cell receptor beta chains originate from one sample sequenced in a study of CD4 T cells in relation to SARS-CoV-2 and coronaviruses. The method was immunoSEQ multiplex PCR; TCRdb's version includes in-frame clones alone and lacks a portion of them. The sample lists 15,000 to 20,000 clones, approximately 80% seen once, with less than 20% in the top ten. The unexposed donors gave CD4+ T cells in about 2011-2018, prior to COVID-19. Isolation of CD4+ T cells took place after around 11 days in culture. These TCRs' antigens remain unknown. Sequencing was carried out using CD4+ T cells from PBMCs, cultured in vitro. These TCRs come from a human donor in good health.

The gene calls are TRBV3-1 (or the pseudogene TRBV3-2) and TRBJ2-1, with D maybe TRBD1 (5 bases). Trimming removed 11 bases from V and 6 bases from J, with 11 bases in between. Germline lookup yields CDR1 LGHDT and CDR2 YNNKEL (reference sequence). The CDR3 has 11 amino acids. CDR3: CAAAGSNEQFF. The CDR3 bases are TGTGCCGCGGCAGGGTCCAATGAGCAGTTCTTC.

The CDR3 protein is CASSHLSETQYF. In DNA, the CDR3 is TGTGCCAGCAGCCACCTATCCGAGACCCAGTACTTC. The chain employs TRBV27 and TRBJ2-5; no firm D call. V gave up 6 bases and J gave up 5 bases, with 10 bases separating them. CDR3 size: 12 residues. Looked up from germline, CDR1 is MNHEY and CDR2 is SMNVEV (reference sequence).

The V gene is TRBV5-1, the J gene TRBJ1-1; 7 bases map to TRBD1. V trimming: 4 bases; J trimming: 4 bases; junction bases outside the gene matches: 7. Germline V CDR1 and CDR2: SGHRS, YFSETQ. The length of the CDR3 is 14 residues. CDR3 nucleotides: TGCGCCAGCAGCCCTCCTGGACAGGTCACTGAAGCTTTCTTT. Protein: CASSPPGQVTEAFF.

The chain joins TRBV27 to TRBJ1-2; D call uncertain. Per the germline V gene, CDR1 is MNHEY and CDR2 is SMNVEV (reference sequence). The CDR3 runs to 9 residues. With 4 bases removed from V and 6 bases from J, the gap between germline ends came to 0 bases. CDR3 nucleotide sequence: TGTGCCAGCAGTTATGGCTACACCTTC. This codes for CASSYGYTF.